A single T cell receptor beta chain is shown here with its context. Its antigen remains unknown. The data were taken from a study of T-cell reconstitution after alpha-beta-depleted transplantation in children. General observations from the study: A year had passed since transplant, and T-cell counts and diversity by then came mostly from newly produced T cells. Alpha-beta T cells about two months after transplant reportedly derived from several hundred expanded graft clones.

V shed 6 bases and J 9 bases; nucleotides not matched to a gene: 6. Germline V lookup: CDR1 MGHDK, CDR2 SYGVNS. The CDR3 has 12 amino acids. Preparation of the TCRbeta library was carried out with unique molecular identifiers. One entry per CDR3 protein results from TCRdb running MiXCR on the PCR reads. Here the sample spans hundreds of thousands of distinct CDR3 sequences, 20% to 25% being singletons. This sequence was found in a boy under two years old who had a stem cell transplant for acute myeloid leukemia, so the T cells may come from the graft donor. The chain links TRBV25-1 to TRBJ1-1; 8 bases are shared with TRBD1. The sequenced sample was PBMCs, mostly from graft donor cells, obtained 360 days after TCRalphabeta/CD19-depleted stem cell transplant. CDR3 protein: CASRSGDRKAFF. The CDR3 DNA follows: TGTGCCAGCAGGAGCGGGGACAGGAAAGCTTTCTTT.